This TCR beta chain derives from a study of cytotoxic CD8 clonotypes in ibrutinib-treated CLL. Study overall: IGHV unmutated fewer than 18; relapsed/refractory some ten; treatment-naive under 16. Patients gave response samples after a median about eleven months of treatment, range 6 to 36.

General study results and limits: Clonality correlated strongly with circulating CD8+ T cells and exceeded age-matched healthy donors at baseline. Public clonotypes, found uncommonly, either contracted or stayed stable on treatment.

Profiled with immunoSEQ multiplex PCR; TCRdb holds only in-frame clones, not every one. The sample holds approximately 45,000 clones, under 75% seen once. This CDR3 spans 16 amino acids. Trimming cost V 1 base and J 4 bases, with 11 bases left between them. Germline V gene lookup returns CDR1 SGHVS and CDR2 FQNEAQ. This clone was counted only a few times. Its antigen is unknown. Specimen: PBMCs, collected after 12 months of ibrutinib treatment. The chain combines TRBV7-8 with TRBJ2-6; D unresolved. The sequence was collected from a human donor with chronic lymphocytic leukemia. DNA of the CDR3: TGTGCCAGCAGCTTAGTATTCCAATCGGGGGCCAACGTCCTGACTTTC. Its protein product is CASSLVFQSGANVLTF.